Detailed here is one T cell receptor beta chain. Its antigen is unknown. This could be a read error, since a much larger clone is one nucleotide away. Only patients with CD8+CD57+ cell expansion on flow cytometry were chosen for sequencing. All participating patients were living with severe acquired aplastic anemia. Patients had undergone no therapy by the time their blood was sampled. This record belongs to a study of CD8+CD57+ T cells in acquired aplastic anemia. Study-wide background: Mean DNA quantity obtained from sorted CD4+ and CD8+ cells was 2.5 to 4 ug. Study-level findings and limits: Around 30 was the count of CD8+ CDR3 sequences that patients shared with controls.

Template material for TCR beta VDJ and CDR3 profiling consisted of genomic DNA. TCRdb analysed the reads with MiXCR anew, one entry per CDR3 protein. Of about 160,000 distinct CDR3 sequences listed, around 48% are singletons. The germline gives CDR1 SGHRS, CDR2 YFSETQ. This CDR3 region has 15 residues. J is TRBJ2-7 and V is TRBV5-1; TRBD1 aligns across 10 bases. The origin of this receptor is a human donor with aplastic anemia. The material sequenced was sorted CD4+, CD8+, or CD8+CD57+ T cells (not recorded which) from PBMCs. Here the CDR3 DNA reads TGTGCCAACAGTCCTCTTCCGGGACAGGGGATCGAGCAGTACTTC. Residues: CANSPLPGQGIEQYF. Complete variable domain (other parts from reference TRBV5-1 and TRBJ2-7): KAGVTQTPRYLIKTRGQQVTLSCSPISGHRSVSWYQQTPGQGLQFLFEYFSETQRNKGNFPGRFSGRQFSNSRSEMNVSTLELGDSALYLCANSPLPGQGIEQYFGPGTRLTVT.